The rows below give T cell receptor beta chains drawn from one sample of a study of post-analysis software for immune sequencing data. TCRdb redid the calling of the PCR reads with MiXCR, one entry per CDR3 protein. The data contain about 770,000 distinct CDR3 sequences, 46% of them singletons. The sequencing input was blood. The receptors were sampled from a girl aged 5-17 years with multiple sclerosis. CDR3s include the opening cysteine and the closing phenylalanine or tryptophan. D genes are given only for firm matches. Not all rows give a size; the values are once, few, many and, for expanded clones, a class.

v_call,d_call,clone_size,j_call,cdr3_nt,cdr3_aa
TRBV6-5,-,-,TRBJ1-1,TGTGCCAGCAGTTACGCCGGGGGCACTGAAGCTTTCTTT,CASSYAGGTEAFF
TRBV24-1,-,-,TRBJ2-6,TGTGCCACCAGTGCAGCAACTGGGGCCAACGTCCTGACTTTC,CATSAATGANVLTF
TRBV3-1,TRBD2,-,TRBJ2-5,TGTGCCAGCAGCCACACGGGACTAGCCCACGGGCAGTACTTC,CASSHTGLAHGQYF
TRBV7-9,TRBD2,-,TRBJ2-5,TGTGCCAGCAGCCAAACGACTAGCGGGAGGGGTCCCGAGACCCAGTACTTC,CASSQTTSGRGPETQYF
TRBV5-1,TRBD1,-,TRBJ1-1,TGCGCCAGCAGCTTGGGACAGGGGGCGGCAAACACTGAAGCTTTCTTT,CASSLGQGAANTEAFF
TRBV29-1,TRBD2,few,TRBJ2-3,TGCAGCGTTGAACTAGGACTAGCCCGGAGGTCAGATACGCAGTATTTT,CSVELGLARRSDTQYF
TRBV4-3,-,-,TRBJ1-2,TGCGCCAGCAGCCAAGATGCCCCCACAGCAGCCACGAACTATGGCTACACCTTC,CASSQDAPTAATNYGYTF
TRBV12-3/TRBV12-4,-,-,TRBJ2-3,TGTGCCAGCAGTTTAGGAGAGATGGAAGATACGCAGTATTTT,CASSLGEMEDTQYF
TRBV7-8,-,-,TRBJ2-4,TGTGCCAGCAGCCCACTCGGGGTCCTAGCCAAAAACATTCAGTACTTC,CASSPLGVLAKNIQYF
TRBV29-1,TRBD1,-,TRBJ1-2,TGCAGCACCTCCGGACAGGCAGACTATGGCTACACCTTC,CSTSGQADYGYTF